A selection of T cell receptor beta chains follows, all from one sample in a study of T-cell memory formation after mild COVID-19. A single record per CDR3 protein comes from TCRdb applying MiXCR to the 5' RACE reads. The sample yields hundreds of thousands of distinct CDR3 sequences, less than 25% seen once. Sequencing was done on a sample of PBMCs or a T cell subset sorted from them (not recorded which). The receptors derive from an adult woman who had mild COVID-19 (a few samples of this study predate the infection). Cell type and time point are not known. The CDR3 runs from the conserved cysteine through the conserved F or W. Fields, in order: D gene, V gene, CDR3 protein. The D gene is left open where the match is weak.

. | TRBV27 | CASSLSAGQGFHEQYF
. | TRBV5-1 | CASSLEPDEKLFF
TRBD1 | TRBV9 | CASSARGTGRNNSPLHF
. | TRBV25-1 | CASSEVGLTAVTGELFF
. | TRBV24-1 | CATSDYLTGPGQETQYF
TRBD2 | TRBV6-2/TRBV6-3 | CASSRGTSGLSTDTQYF
TRBD2 | TRBV20-1 | CSARDQRELVEQYF
. | TRBV3-1 | CASSQDLGVTGTGELFF
. | TRBV7-9 | CASSPRVLGETQYF
. | TRBV5-1 | CASSLGQEKLFF
. | TRBV7-9 | CASSTPLEDTQYF
TRBD1 | TRBV19 | CASSIPGQGFSEQYF
TRBD1 | TRBV5-5 | CASSLYGQDYGYTF
. | TRBV20-1 | CSAPATSYEAFF
TRBD1 | TRBV6-1 | CASTDRGLTEAFF
. | TRBV7-2 | CASSNSGTIVGNEQFF
. | TRBV5-6 | CASPEVRATYEQYF
. | TRBV24-1 | CATSDFEGAQHF
. | TRBV20-1 | CSARDPFGGTEAFF
TRBD2 | TRBV12-3/TRBV12-4 | CASRQTSGRAHEQFF
. | TRBV18 | CASSPLAVSTDTQYF
. | TRBV9 | CASSVSGIPDEQYF
TRBD2 | TRBV6-2/TRBV6-3 | CATQTSGSSYNEQFF
TRBD2 | TRBV6-2/TRBV6-3 | CASRAGGFHEQFF
. | TRBV2 | CASSDDFSTDTQYF
TRBD1 | TRBV18 | CASSPPGQGAGEQYF
. | TRBV29-1 | CSVRAGELFF
. | TRBV30 | CAWSVTGGTSGNTIYF
. | TRBV3-1 | CASREGNEQFF
. | TRBV29-1 | CSVEGPYGYTF
. | TRBV29-1 | CSVEEGQGEAFF